The 3 T cell receptor beta chains below all came from one sample that was sequenced in a study of kidney transplant recipient with SARS-CoV-2 infection (dated by TCRdb to about 2021). The sequencer listed for this sample is Illumina MiSeq. TCRdb passed the public sequencing reads through fastp at Q25 and MiXCR, retaining productive beta sequences. Identical CDR3 proteins give one entry, which carries the most common genes and DNA. In this sample the table shows 200,000 to 250,000 distinct CDR3 sequences, under 30% of which occur a single time. The ten biggest clones cover roughly 7% of the sample. The time point label for this specimen denotes: pre-pandemic baseline sample and day 111 after first positive SARS-CoV-2 test. Sequenced material: a blood sample, taken at baseline and on roughly day 110 from a kidney transplant recipient. The receptors derive from a male patient in his 30s who had COVID-19 and was a kidney transplant recipient. Following transplantation, part of the T cell population may be supplied by the graft donor rather than the patient.

There are many counts of this clonotype. The chain joins TRBV4-2 to TRBJ1-1; 12 positions agree with TRBD1. The CDR3 spans 17 residues. Trimming cost V 1 base and J 2 bases; bases outside gene matches: 5. Germline lookup yields CDR1 LGHNA and CDR2 YNFKEQ. In DNA form, the CDR3 reads TGTGCCAGCAGCCAAGTGGGACAGGGGGCGGGTAACACTGAAGCTTTCTTT. Protein product: CASSQVGQGAGNTEAFF.

This clonotype has only a few counts. The rearrangement links TRBV29-1 to TRBJ1-1, with D maybe TRBD1 (5 bases). Deletions cut 8 bases from V and 0 bases from J, with 13 bases between. This CDR3 spans 13 amino acids. Germline CDR1 SQVTM, CDR2 ANQGSEA. CDR3 loop: CSTTGGMNTEAFF. The CDR3 DNA reads TGCAGCACAACCGGGGGGATGAACACTGAAGCTTTCTTT.

This clonotype was observed many times. V and J are TRBV9 and TRBJ1-1; 9 nucleotides align to TRBD1. This CDR3 has 15 residues. Germline V gene sequence: CDR1 SGDLS, CDR2 YYNGEE. The junction had 15 bases not matched to a gene; V was cut back by 4 bases and J by 11 bases. CDR3 sequence (DNA): TGTGCCAGCAGCCCTCACAGGGGGCTGGACACTGGGGCTTTCTTT. It specifies CASSPHRGLDTGAFF.